The 23 T cell receptor beta chains below come from one sample, sequenced in a study of cytomegalovirus exposure and HLA in healthy donors. Amplification used 60 Vbeta primers and 13 Jbeta primers. The table came from immunoSEQ multiplex PCR; TCRdb's copy has only in-frame clones and leaves some out. Among 95,000 to 150,000 clones listed, 70% to 85% were seen once. Sequencing was performed on PBMCs. Receptors originate from a woman aged 40 to 55 in good health and CMV-seropositive.

The genes are TRBV30 and TRBJ2-7, with D possibly being TRBD2 (6 bases). Trimming took off 2 bases at V and 6 bases at J, with 14 bases between the two ends. The CDR3 totals 13 residues. Germline loops: CDR1 GTSNPN, CDR2 SVGIG (reference sequence). The CDR3 coding sequence is TGTGCCTGGAGTCTCGGGGGATCTGCCGAGCAGTACTTC. Protein: CAWSLGGSAEQYF.

The V gene is TRBV4-1, the J gene TRBJ2-3; the match to TRBD2 covers 10 bases. The CDR3 totals 19 residues. V was clipped by 0 bases and J by 1 base; unmatched bases: 10. Germline values: CDR1 MGHRA, CDR2 YSYEKL. The CDR3 nucleotides are TGCGCCAGCAGCCAAGAAAGGACTAGCGGAAGGCGGGGCACAGATACGCAGTATTTT. Its translation: CASSQERTSGRRGTDTQYF.

This chain joins TRBV10-1 and TRBJ1-1; D is unclear. Trimming left V 4 bases short and J 0 bases short, with 6 bases between. The germline V gene encodes CDR1 WNHNN and CDR2 SYGVQD (reference sequence). The CDR3 has 13 residues. CDR3 in amino acids: CASSGQMNTEAFF. CDR3 DNA: TGCGCCAGCAGTGGGCAAATGAACACTGAAGCTTTCTTT.

The gene calls are TRBV11-2 and TRBJ1-1; D not certain. CDR3 length: 12 amino acids. Germline V gives CDR1 SGHAT, CDR2 FQNNGV. Deletions cut 5 bases from V and 2 bases from J, with 6 bases between. Written as DNA, the CDR3 is TGTGCCAGCAGCCTTCTAAACACTGAAGCTTTCTTT. It encodes CASSLLNTEAFF.

This chain links TRBV2 with TRBJ1-5; 8 nucleotides match TRBD1. V lost 2 bases and J lost 5; bases outside the gene matches: 5. CDR3 length: 15 residues. Germline assignment: CDR1 SNHLY and CDR2 FYNNEI. CDR3 loop: CASSEQGALHQPQHF. The CDR3 DNA is TGTGCCAGCAGTGAACAGGGGGCACTTCATCAGCCCCAGCATTTT.

This rearrangement joins TRBV4-1 to TRBJ2-7; D is perhaps TRBD1 (6 bases). The V and J ends lost 2 bases and 5 bases respectively, with 13 bases between them. In germline, CDR1 is MGHRA, CDR2 YSYEKL. The CDR3 covers 14 residues. CDR3 residues: CASSQRTVEDEQYF. The CDR3 region has the DNA TGCGCCAGCAGCCAAAGGACAGTCGAGGACGAGCAGTACTTC.

A few counts support this clone. The J gene is TRBJ2-3, the V gene TRBV7-9, with unresolved D. There are 14 residues in the CDR3. V was trimmed by 3 bases and J by 3 bases, leaving 10 bases between them. Germline V lookup: CDR1 SEHNR, CDR2 FQNEAQ (reference sequence). This CDR3 reads CASSLDSRTDTQYF. The CDR3 nucleotides are TGTGCCAGCAGCTTGGATTCGAGGACAGATACGCAGTATTTT.

The rearrangement links TRBV6-1 to TRBJ2-3, with D unclear. Germline CDR1 MNHNS, CDR2 SASEGT. The CDR3 loop spans 14 amino acids. V was cut by 1 base and J by 2 bases, with 7 bases left in between. This CDR3 is CASSEGLPTDTQYF. CDR3 sequence (DNA): TGTGCCAGCAGTGAAGGACTGCCCACAGATACGCAGTATTTT.

The chain joins TRBV6-1 to TRBJ2-7, with TRBD1 matching over 10 bases. This CDR3 has 17 residues. The germline V gene encodes CDR1 MNHNS and CDR2 SASEGT. With V trimmed by 1 base and J by 5 bases, 11 bases remained unmatched. In DNA form, the CDR3 reads TGTGCCAGCAGTGAAGGCCGCCACGACAGGGGGCGGAACGAGCAGTACTTC. Protein: CASSEGRHDRGRNEQYF.

The chain links TRBV2 to TRBJ1-1, with D maybe TRBD1 (5 bases). The V gene lost 7 bases and the J gene lost 0 bases, with 9 bases spanning the gap. Germline values: CDR1 SNHLY, CDR2 FYNNEI. The CDR3 is 13 residues long. The CDR3 here is CASTRQLNTEAFF. The CDR3 nucleotides are TGTGCCAGCACGCGACAGTTGAACACTGAAGCTTTCTTT.

The chain links TRBV2 to TRBJ2-1; weak D call: TRBD2 (6 bases). The germline V and J ends were trimmed by 6 bases and 16 bases, with 13 bases remaining between them. The germline V gene has CDR1 SNHLY and CDR2 FYNNEI. The CDR3 has 10 amino acids. This CDR3 reads CASRASVVFF. The CDR3, as DNA: TGTGCCAGCAGGGCTAGCGTTGTTTTCTTC.

This chain links TRBV7-3 with TRBJ2-5, with a possible D match to TRBD1 (7 bases). The CDR3 has 17 residues. Trimming cost V 6 bases and J 5 bases, with 25 bases left between them. Germline assignment: CDR1 SGHTA and CDR2 FQGTGA. The CDR3 sequence is CASSPGGGGMGLETQYF. CDR3 in DNA: TGTGCCAGCAGTCCAGGGGGAGGAGGAATGGGTTTGGAGACCCAGTACTTC.

The genes are TRBV6-1 and TRBJ2-2, with a possible D match to TRBD1 (6 bases). V shed 2 bases and J shed 5 bases, with 15 bases lying between them. Germline V lookup: CDR1 MNHNS, CDR2 SASEGT. The CDR3 sequence is 16 residues long. DNA for the CDR3: TGTGCCAGCAGTGAAAGGATCACAGGGTGGACCGGGGAGCTGTTTTTT. It codes for CASSERITGWTGELFF.

The V and J genes are TRBV5-1 and TRBJ1-1, with 10 positions matching TRBD1. This CDR3 contains 18 residues. Germline CDR1 SGHRS, CDR2 YFSETQ. The ends lost 4 bases at V and 0 bases at J; junction bases unmatched: 12. CDR3 in amino acids: CASSPSVGTGALNTEAFF. CDR3 nucleotide sequence: TGCGCCAGCAGCCCGTCCGTTGGGACAGGGGCCCTGAACACTGAAGCTTTCTTT.

The chain recombines TRBV7-3 with TRBJ2-1; TRBD1 matches at 9 bases. Trimming cost V 5 bases and J 0 bases; bases outside gene matches: 5. The germline V gene has CDR1 SGHTA and CDR2 FQGTGA. The CDR3 runs 16 residues. The CDR3 protein is CASSMTDRGSYNEQFF. In nucleotides, the CDR3 is TGTGCCAGCAGCATGACGGACAGGGGCTCCTACAATGAGCAGTTCTTC.

V is TRBV7-2 and J is TRBJ1-4; D perhaps matches TRBD1 (5 bases). Germline V gene sequence: CDR1 SGHTA, CDR2 FQGNSA. Trimming took 5 bases from V and 9 from J, leaving 13 bases between them. This CDR3 spans 13 amino acids. The CDR3 region is CASSPGAGKKLFF. DNA of the CDR3: TGTGCCAGCAGCCCTGGGGCGGGGAAAAAACTGTTTTTT.

This chain links TRBV4-1 with TRBJ2-1; 13 bases map to TRBD2. Germline V gene data show CDR1 as MGHRA and CDR2 as YSYEKL. This CDR3 is built from 16 residues. Germline trimming cut 1 base from V and 6 bases from J; bases unmatched to any gene: 3. As DNA, the CDR3 is TGCGCCAGCAGCCAAGTTAGGACTAGCGGGAGCAATGAGCAGTTCTTC. Translated: CASSQVRTSGSNEQFF.

This clone showed up just a few times. The chain carries TRBV7-3 and TRBJ1-1, with D possibly being TRBD1 (6 bases). V was pared by 5 bases and J by 7 bases, with 14 bases between. CDR1 SGHTA and CDR2 FQGTGA come from the germline V gene. The CDR3 runs 13 residues. This CDR3 is CASSLRGGGEAFF. The CDR3 nucleotides are TGTGCCAGCAGCCTCAGGGGAGGGGGTGAAGCTTTCTTT.

As for this clone: One end of the junction varies from germline; a read error may be responsible. V and J are TRBV4-1 and TRBJ2-7, with 8 nucleotides matching TRBD1. Germline loops: CDR1 MGHRA, CDR2 YSYEKL. The CDR3 extends over 15 amino acids. The CDR3 reads CASSQERDRFYEQCF. The CDR3 DNA reads as TGCGCCAGCAGCCAAGAACGGGACAGGTTCTACGAGCAGTGCTTC.

The gene calls are TRBV9 and TRBJ2-2; 8 bases are a match to TRBD2. The CDR3 contains 17 residues. V dropped 1 base and J dropped 5; count of bases not matched to a gene: 10. The germline V gene has CDR1 SGDLS and CDR2 YYNGEE. DNA of the CDR3: TGTGCCAGCAGCGTACTGGCCGGGACTAGAGGGACCGGGGAGCTGTTTTTT. Translating gives CASSVLAGTRGTGELFF.

This chain uses TRBV11-3 with TRBJ2-1; D possibly corresponds to TRBD1 (6 bases). Trimming cost V 2 bases and J 9 bases, with 11 bases left between them. The CDR3 covers 13 residues. In germline, CDR1 is SGHNT, CDR2 YENEEA. CDR3: CASSLRGGSEQFF. The CDR3 DNA sequence: TGTGCCAGCAGCTTAAGAGGGGGAAGTGAGCAGTTCTTC.

The V and J genes are TRBV2 and TRBJ2-3, with D tentatively TRBD1 (5 bases). The CDR3 sequence is 15 residues long. Deletions cut 4 bases from V and 3 bases from J, with 14 bases between. Germline V gene lookup returns CDR1 SNHLY and CDR2 FYNNEI. CDR3 sequence reads: CASSGQFLGTDTQYF. The CDR3 coding sequence is TGTGCCAGCAGTGGACAGTTTCTCGGTACAGATACGCAGTATTTT.

This chain joins TRBV30 and TRBJ1-5, with no clear D. The CDR3 totals 10 residues. Germline CDR1 and CDR2: GTSNPN and SVGIG (reference sequence). V lost 3 bases and J lost 9, with 6 bases in between. CDR3 residues: CAWSDRPQHF. In DNA form, the CDR3 reads TGTGCCTGGAGCGATAGGCCCCAGCATTTT. Combining the CDR3 with reference TRBV30 and TRBJ1-5 gives the whole variable domain SQTIHQWPATLVQPVGSPLSLECTVEGTSNPNLYWYRQAAGRGLQLLFYSVGIGQISSEVPQNLSASRPQDRQFILSSKKLLLSDSGFYLCAWSDRPQHFGDGTRLSIL.